This T cell receptor (beta chain) was recovered during a study of early T cells in non-severe SARS-CoV-2 infection. In TCRdb, the 5' RACE reads were re-called with MiXCR into one record per CDR3 protein. This table holds some 40,000 distinct CDR3 sequences, 7.5% to 9% found once. Between the trimmed V and J ends, which lost 5 bases and 3 bases, there was a span of 14 bases. Germline values: CDR1 MDHEN, CDR2 SYDVKM. CDR3 length: 15 amino acids. J is TRBJ2-4 and V is TRBV28, with D possibly TRBD1 on 6 matching bases. Sequenced material: whole blood, taken at baseline. The source is an adult who was a healthcare worker with PCR-confirmed SARS-CoV-2 infection or an uninfected control (not recorded which). The DNA of the CDR3 is TGTGCCAGCAGTCCGCCCGGGACACTCAAAAACATTCAGTACTTC. This gives the protein CASSPPGTLKNIQYF.